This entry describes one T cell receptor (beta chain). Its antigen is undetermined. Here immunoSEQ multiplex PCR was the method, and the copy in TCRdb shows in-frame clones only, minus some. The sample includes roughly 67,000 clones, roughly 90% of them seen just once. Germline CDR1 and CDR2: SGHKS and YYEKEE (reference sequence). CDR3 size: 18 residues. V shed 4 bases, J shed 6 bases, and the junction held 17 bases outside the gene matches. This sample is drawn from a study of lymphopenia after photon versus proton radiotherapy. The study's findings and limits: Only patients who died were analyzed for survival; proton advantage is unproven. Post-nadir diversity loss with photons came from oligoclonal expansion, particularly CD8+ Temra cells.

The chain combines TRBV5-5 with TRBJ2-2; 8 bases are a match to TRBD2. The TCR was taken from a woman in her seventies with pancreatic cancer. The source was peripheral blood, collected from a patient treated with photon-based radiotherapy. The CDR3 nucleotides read TGTGCCAGCAGCCTATACCCCGGGACCGGGGGGGATGCCGGGGAGCTGTTTTTT. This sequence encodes CASSLYPGTGGDAGELFF.